The rows below give T cell receptor beta chains drawn from one sample of a study of cytomegalovirus exposure and HLA in healthy donors. TCRdb's copy holds only in-frame clones and misses some; the assay was immunoSEQ multiplex PCR. The sample lists 180,000 or so clones, roughly 78% occurring once. The sequenced material came from PBMCs. The receptors were sampled from a woman between 25 and 40 years old in good health and CMV-seronegative. Both conserved end residues are part of each CDR3. Each record gives: V gene, CDR3 protein.

TRBV2 CASSPGLVYNEQFF
TRBV23-1 CASGTPLAGGSYEQYF
TRBV6-5 CASSPPGRGTEAFF
TRBV29-1 CSATQGRLGEKLFF
TRBV4-2 CASSRKGPSSHNEQFF
TRBV13 CASCERGWDTQYF
TRBV15 CATSPGTGVLPGEAFF
TRBV7-8 CASSLEPGQGSNTEAFF
TRBV6-1 CASTGSQETQYF
TRBV27 CASSPGTGGYEQYF
TRBV6-5 CASSLREGAHGELFF
TRBV7-7 CASSLGLAGGQETQYF
TRBV5-1 CASSFRTGGYEQYF
TRBV4-2 CASSQGMAGPGDTQYF
TRBV10-3 CASQQGPGETQYF
TRBV27 CASSFTSGGTDTQYF
TRBV14 CASSLRETGNYGYTF
TRBV10-3 CAISATTGPQEKLFF
TRBV5-6 CASSLGAGRYNEQFF
TRBV5-1 CASTIAGQVRIAEAFF
TRBV27 CASSFSDSSTPYF
TRBV30 CASTGLGKNTQYF
TRBV7-2 CASSQEGRWQREYF
TRBV13 CASSLGGLAGESYEQYF
TRBV5-1 CASSHGDRMNTEAFF